One sample yielded the 21 T cell receptor beta chains listed below, sequenced in a study of CD8+ T cells in alopecia areata. cDNA serving as the sequencing template came from extracted, reverse transcribed RNA. Using immunoSEQ multiplex PCR, the repertoire was profiled, and TCRdb retains in-frame clones only, with some absent. The repertoire consists of roughly 150,000 clones, with around 55% occurring once and the leading ten covering more than 4.5%. Material: CD4+ T cells sorted from blood. These receptors were obtained from a human donor in good health.

The rearrangement joins TRBV29-1 to TRBJ2-3; 7 nucleotides line up with TRBD2. Germline CDR1 reads SQVTM; CDR2 reads ANQGSEA. The J segment lost 5 bases and the V segment lost 5 bases, leaving 7 bases of the junction unmatched. This CDR3 spans 13 amino acids. This CDR3 is CSVRAGNGDTQYF. In DNA form, the CDR3 reads TGCAGCGTTCGAGCGGGAAATGGAGATACGCAGTATTTT.

This clone appeared once. The chain carries TRBV30 and TRBJ2-2; D is perhaps TRBD1 or TRBD2 (5 bases each). The V gene's germline CDR1 is GTSNPN and CDR2 SVGIG (reference sequence). The CDR3 extends over 15 amino acids. With 5 bases removed from V and 7 bases from J, the gap between germline ends came to 20 bases. CDR3 sequence (DNA): TGTGCCTGGGCCCCCCGGGATGTTCAGGGCGGGGAGCTGTTTTTT. Translating gives CAWAPRDVQGGELFF.

The V call is TRBV28, the J call TRBJ2-6, with unresolved D. The CDR3 totals 15 residues. V lost 5 bases and J lost 2, with 10 bases in between. Germline V gene sequence: CDR1 MDHEN, CDR2 SYDVKM. The DNA for the CDR3 is TGTGCCAGCAGTCATGACACCGCTGGGGCCAACGTCCTGACTTTC. The encoded protein is CASSHDTAGANVLTF.

The chain is built from TRBV4-2 and TRBJ1-1; 10 nucleotides line up with TRBD1. The CDR3 runs to 12 residues. Germline V gene data show CDR1 as LGHNA and CDR2 as YNFKEQ. Germline trimming cut 8 bases from V and 7 bases from J; bases unmatched to any gene: 4. CDR3 residues: CASGQGGYEAFF. CDR3 sequence (DNA): TGTGCCAGCGGACAGGGGGGGTATGAAGCTTTCTTT.

The chain is built from TRBV9 and TRBJ2-5; no clear D. The germline V gene encodes CDR1 SGDLS and CDR2 YYNGEE. The CDR3 consists of 15 residues. V gave up 0 bases and J gave up 5 bases, with 14 bases separating them. Here the CDR3 DNA reads TGTGCCAGCAGCGTAGGGTCAGGTAGTTGGGAGACCCAGTACTTC. Protein sequence: CASSVGSGSWETQYF. The variable domain in full, completed from reference TRBV9 and TRBJ2-5, reads DSGVTQTPKHLITATGQRVTLRCSPRSGDLSVYWYQQSLDQGLQFLIQYYNGEERAKGNILERFSAQQFPDLHSELNLSSLELGDSALYFCASSVGSGSWETQYFGPGTRLLVL.

This chain links TRBV5-1 with TRBJ2-7; 13 nucleotides agree with TRBD2. Germline CDR1 and CDR2: SGHRS and YFSETQ. Trimming took 4 bases from V and 2 from J; bases not matched to a gene: 6. CDR3 length: 16 residues. Written as DNA, the CDR3 is TGCGCCAGCAGCCAGGGACTAGCGGGAATAACCTACGAGCAGTACTTC. Amino acids: CASSQGLAGITYEQYF. The full variable domain, in which reference TRBV5-1 and TRBJ2-7 provide the parts outside the CDR3, is KAGVTQTPRYLIKTRGQQVTLSCSPISGHRSVSWYQQTPGQGLQFLFEYFSETQRNKGNFPGRFSGRQFSNSRSEMNVSTLELGDSALYLCASSQGLAGITYEQYFGPGTRLTVT.

CDR3 sequence: CALSLTYEQYF. CDR3 sequence (DNA): TGTGCCTTATCCCTCACCTACGAGCAGTACTTC. This sequence joins TRBV30 and TRBJ2-7, with D unclear. This CDR3 has 11 residues. V lost 7 bases and J lost 2, with 9 bases in between. Germline V lookup: CDR1 GTSNPN, CDR2 SVGIG (reference sequence).

Only one count was recorded for this clone. The chain uses TRBV29-1 and TRBJ2-5; TRBD1 aligns across 8 bases. After removal of 7 bases from V and 7 bases from J, the junction contained 17 bases not matched to a gene. CDR3 length equals 15 residues. From germline, CDR1 is SQVTM and CDR2 ANQGSEA. CDR3 sequence reads: CSASGQGVALGTQYF. The CDR3 nucleotides are TGCAGCGCATCCGGACAGGGAGTGGCCTTGGGGACCCAGTACTTC.

This clone was observed a single time. The rearrangement uses TRBV4-1 and TRBJ2-1, with TRBD2 matching over 12 bases. The germline CDR1 and CDR2 sequences are MGHRA and YSYEKL. V lost 4 bases and J lost 8; bases outside the gene matches: 12. The CDR3 consists of 17 residues. DNA for the CDR3: TGCGCCAGCAGCCCGCAGGCGTGGACTAGCGGGGTAGATGAGCAGTTCTTC. The encoded protein is CASSPQAWTSGVDEQFF.

This clone has a single count. V is TRBV11-2 and J is TRBJ2-3, with 7 bases lining up with TRBD1. This CDR3 has 18 amino acids. Germline loops: CDR1 SGHAT, CDR2 FQNNGV. V was clipped by 5 bases and J by 0 bases; unmatched bases: 14. The CDR3 sequence is CASSKGLIRDSSTDTQYF. The CDR3 DNA reads as TGTGCCAGCAGCAAAGGCCTCATACGGGACAGCAGCACAGATACGCAGTATTTT.

This chain uses TRBV4-2 with TRBJ2-5; 7 nucleotides agree with TRBD2. The CDR3 length is 17 residues. Germline trimming cut 4 bases from V and 5 bases from J; bases unmatched to any gene: 16. Germline V gene data show CDR1 as LGHNA and CDR2 as YNFKEQ. CDR3 sequence: CASSLRGGRGSGETQYF. The CDR3 DNA reads as TGTGCCAGCAGCCTAAGGGGTGGTCGCGGGAGCGGGGAGACCCAGTACTTC.

This chain uses TRBV10-2 with TRBJ2-7; D perhaps matches TRBD1 (5 bases). Trimming cost V 4 bases and J 3 bases, with 10 bases left between them. Germline CDR1 WSHSY, CDR2 SAAADI. The length of the CDR3 is 13 residues. CDR3 DNA sequence: TGCGCCAGCAGTGCAGACAGTTTCTACGAGCAGTACTTC. Protein sequence: CASSADSFYEQYF.

This clone was counted a few times. V usage is TRBV27 and J usage is TRBJ2-5, with a tentative D call TRBD2 (6 bases). Germline CDR1 MNHEY, CDR2 SMNVEV (reference sequence). Trimming stripped 8 bases from V and 1 base from J, with 14 bases between. The CDR3 loop spans 14 amino acids. In nucleotides, the CDR3 is TGTGCCAGCCGGCGGAGGGAAACCCAAGAGACCCAGTACTTC. Protein sequence: CASRRRETQETQYF.

The chain is built from TRBV7-9 and TRBJ2-1; D possibly uses TRBD1 or TRBD2 (7 bases each). V lost 4 bases and J 3 bases, leaving 10 bases between the germline ends. Germline CDR1 SEHNR, CDR2 FQNEAQ (reference sequence). The CDR3 totals 14 residues. In DNA, the CDR3 is TGTGCCAGCAGCTCAGGGGGGGACTACAATGAGCAGTTCTTC. Its protein is CASSSGGDYNEQFF.

The J gene is TRBJ1-1, the V gene TRBV10-3; D is unclear. V dropped 8 bases and J dropped 4 bases, with 8 bases sitting between them. Germline V gives CDR1 ENHRY, CDR2 SYGVKD. The CDR3 has 11 amino acids. CDR3 DNA sequence: TGTGCCATCTCGAGCGGCACTGAAGCTTTCTTT. Protein: CAISSGTEAFF.

The chain combines TRBV28 with TRBJ1-2; the D is unclear. Trimming left V 2 bases short and J 8 bases short, with 12 bases between. The length of the CDR3 is 13 residues. CDR1 MDHEN and CDR2 SYDVKM come from the germline V gene. For the CDR3, the DNA is TGTGCCAGCAGTTTAGAATGGTCGGGAGGCTACACCTTC. Amino acids: CASSLEWSGGYTF.

The chain uses TRBV29-1 and TRBJ1-2; D gene unclear. V gave up 3 bases and J gave up 7 bases, with 9 bases separating them. The germline CDR1 and CDR2 sequences are SQVTM and ANQGSEA. CDR3 length: 11 residues. DNA of the CDR3: TGCAGCGTTGAGCTCGGTAGTGGCTACACCTTC. Residues: CSVELGSGYTF.

The chain is built from TRBV5-6 and TRBJ1-2; D is possibly TRBD1 (6 bases). This CDR3 is 14 amino acids long. Germline loops: CDR1 SGHDT, CDR2 YYEEEE. Trimming stripped 4 bases from V and 7 bases from J, with 17 bases between. The chain's CDR3 is CASSLGPGAGGYTF. The CDR3 DNA reads as TGTGCCAGCAGCCTCGGGCCAGGGGCGGGTGGCTACACCTTC.

The rearrangement links TRBV7-6 to TRBJ2-3; 9 nucleotides align to TRBD2. Germline CDR1 is SGHVS and CDR2 is FNYEAQ. The V segment lost 1 base and the J segment 5 bases; nucleotides outside the gene matches: 4. CDR3 length: 15 amino acids. CDR3: CASSLGTSVGDTQYF. As DNA, the CDR3 is TGTGCCAGCAGCTTAGGGACTAGCGTAGGAGATACGCAGTATTTT.

This clone came up a few times. The V gene is TRBV27, the J gene TRBJ2-1; the match to TRBD1 covers 7 bases. The CDR3 contains 12 residues. Germline V lookup: CDR1 MNHEY, CDR2 SMNVEV (reference sequence). The junction had 8 bases not matched to a gene; V was cut back by 6 bases and J by 12 bases. CDR3 nucleotides: TGTGCCAGCAGATCCTCCGGGACAGCGCAGTTCTTC. It is translated as CASRSSGTAQFF.

There are a few counts of this clone. Additional DNA sequences in this sample encode the identical CDR3. This chain joins TRBV28 and TRBJ1-5; no clear D gene. The germline V gene has CDR1 MDHEN and CDR2 SYDVKM. The V end was cut by 1 base, the J end by 2 bases, with 9 bases between. This CDR3 comprises 15 residues. As DNA, the CDR3 is TGTGCCAGCAGTTTATCTCTAGCAGGCAATCAGCCCCAGCATTTT. This sequence encodes CASSLSLAGNQPQHF.